The T cell receptor beta chain described here comes from a study of shared clonotypes between healthy human individuals. Overall study context: Donors had three CD4 naive, three CD4 memory, two CD8 naive and one CD8 memory plate apiece.

J lost 4 bases, V lost 5 bases, and 2 bases had no gene match. Germline CDR1 and CDR2: SGHNT and YENEEA. CDR3 length: 13 amino acids. Replicate PCRs run on sorted subsets employed approximately 180 ng DNA, approximately 30,000 T cell genomes. Data came from immunoSEQ multiplex PCR; TCRdb stores just in-frame clones and leaves some out. Of about 1.5 million clones in the sample, roughly 96% were seen once. Subsets obtained from CD4+ cells comprised CD45RA+ naive and CD45RA-negative memory cells. The chain carries TRBV11-3 and TRBJ1-5; 7 bases are shared with TRBD1. The sequenced material came from naive CD4+ T cells sorted from blood. Subset defined: CD45RA+ positively selected. This TCR was sampled from a man aged 30 to 39 in good health. CDR3 sequence: CASSRQGNQPQHF. The DNA of the CDR3 is TGTGCCAGCAGCCGACAGGGTAATCAGCCCCAGCATTTT.